These 22 T cell receptor beta chains were sequenced from one sample in a study of T cell responses to AZD1222 COVID-19 vaccine. Using immunoSEQ multiplex PCR, the repertoire was profiled, and TCRdb retains in-frame clones only, with some absent. The sample shows 90,000 to 130,000 clones, roughly nine tenths of them seen only once. Material: peripheral blood, obtained on day 0 of AZD1222 vaccination. These TCRs come from an adult in good health.

The chain links TRBV10-1 to TRBJ2-3; 11 nucleotides agree with TRBD2. Unmatched junction bases numbered 6, after V lost 4 bases and J lost 3 bases. The V gene's germline CDR1 is WNHNN and CDR2 SYGVQD (reference sequence). The CDR3 contains 16 residues. The CDR3 DNA sequence: TGCGCCAGCAGTGGAGTCTCTAGCGGGAGGACAGATACGCAGTATTTT. Translation gives CASSGVSSGRTDTQYF.

This clone was seen a single time. The junction departs from germline at one end; a sequencing error may be responsible. The chain is built from TRBV15 and TRBJ1-4; D not resolved. Germline V CDR1 and CDR2: LNHNV, YYDKDF (reference sequence). The CDR3 loop spans 15 amino acids. The CDR3 sequence: CATSRDREIEEKLFF. The CDR3 nucleotides read TGTGCCACCAGCCGAGATCGTGAGATAGAGGAAAAACTGTTTTTT. Full variable domain (outside the CDR3, taken from reference TRBV15 and TRBJ1-4): DAMVIQNPRYQVTQFGKPVTLSCSQTLNHNVMYWYQQKSSQAPKLLFHYYDKDFNNEADTPDNFQSRRPNTSFCFLDIRSPGLGDTAMYLCATSRDREIEEKLFFGSGTQLSVL.

The chain has TRBV7-2 and TRBJ2-7, with D tentatively TRBD2 (5 bases). The CDR3 is 13 residues long. V lost 5 bases and J 6 bases, leaving 14 bases between the germline ends. CDR1 SGHTA and CDR2 FQGNSA come from the germline V gene. Here the CDR3 DNA reads TGTGCCAGCAGCCCCCGAGGGCGACGCGAGCAGTACTTC. Amino acid sequence: CASSPRGRREQYF.

The chain links TRBV7-6 to TRBJ2-7, with 11 nucleotides matching TRBD2. Germline CDR1 is SGHVS and CDR2 is FNYEAQ. CDR3 size: 14 residues. V lost 2 bases and J lost 5; bases outside the gene matches: 2. The CDR3 reads CASSLRTSGHEQYF. The CDR3 bases are TGTGCCAGCAGCTTAAGGACTAGCGGGCACGAGCAGTACTTC. The variable domain in full, with the rest retrieved from reference TRBV7-6 and TRBJ2-7, is GAGVSQSPRYKVTKRGQDVALRCDPISGHVSLYWYRQALGQGPEFLTYFNYEAQQDKSGLPNDRFSAERPEGSISTLTIQRTEQRDSAMYRCASSLRTSGHEQYFGPGTRLTVT.

The chain couples TRBV19 to TRBJ1-1; a weak D match, TRBD1 (5 bases). From germline, CDR1 is LNHDA and CDR2 SQIVND (reference sequence). V lost 5 bases, J lost 3 bases, and 16 bases lay in between. The CDR3 covers 15 residues. The CDR3 DNA is TGTGCCAGTAGTTCGCCGGGACGGAGGTACACTGAAGCTTTCTTT. Amino acid sequence: CASSSPGRRYTEAFF.

The V and J genes are TRBV4-1 and TRBJ2-1, with D possibly TRBD2 on 5 matching bases. There are 14 residues in the CDR3. Germline V gives CDR1 MGHRA, CDR2 YSYEKL. Trimming stripped 0 bases from V and 10 bases from J, with 13 bases between. The CDR3 nucleotides read TGCGCCAGCAGCCAAGATCGAGGGTCGTGGGAGCAGTTCTTC. It is translated as CASSQDRGSWEQFF.

This chain connects TRBV6-1 to TRBJ2-2, with TRBD1 as a possible D gene (6 bases). Germline V gene sequence: CDR1 MNHNS, CDR2 SASEGT. This CDR3 comprises 15 residues. The germline V and J ends were trimmed by 2 bases and 3 bases, with 10 bases remaining between them. The DNA for the CDR3 is TGTGCCAGCAGTGAACAACAGGGCTACACCGGGGAGCTGTTTTTT. Translated: CASSEQQGYTGELFF.

The chain joins TRBV14 to TRBJ2-1, with D uncertain. Germline V gene data show CDR1 as SGHDN and CDR2 as FVKESK. The CDR3 extends over 14 amino acids. The V gene lost 1 base and the J gene lost 6 bases, with 10 bases spanning the gap. The CDR3 protein is CASSQGFGGNEQFF. The CDR3 nucleotides are TGTGCCAGCAGCCAAGGTTTCGGCGGCAATGAGCAGTTCTTC.

The CDR3 loop is CASRIEMGASQPQHF. DNA of the CDR3: TGTGCCAGCAGAATAGAGATGGGAGCCAGTCAGCCCCAGCATTTT. The chain recombines TRBV6-5 with TRBJ1-5; D not resolved. CDR1 is MNHEY, CDR2 SVGAGI, per germline. V was clipped by 6 bases and J by 6 bases, with 18 bases between them. The CDR3 length is 15 residues.

This chain connects TRBV3-1 (or the pseudogene TRBV3-2) to TRBJ1-1; D uncertain. The V end lost 7 bases, the J end lost 1 base, and 13 bases lay between the germline ends. Germline CDR1 reads LGHDT; CDR2 reads YNNKEL (reference sequence). CDR3 length: 14 residues. CDR3 loop: CASTLLRQNTEAFF. The CDR3 DNA sequence: TGTGCCAGCACCTTACTTAGACAGAACACTGAAGCTTTCTTT.

This chain uses TRBV6-5 with TRBJ1-2; no definite D call. V was clipped by 4 bases and J by 4 bases, with 13 bases between them. The CDR3 has 14 residues. Germline assignment: CDR1 MNHEY and CDR2 SVGAGI. CDR3 sequence: CASSLGWRSYGYTF. The CDR3 nucleotides read TGTGCCAGCAGTTTGGGCTGGCGAAGCTATGGCTACACCTTC.

A single count supports this clone. V usage is TRBV7-8 and J usage is TRBJ1-4; D uncertain. The CDR3 consists of 14 residues. The V and J ends lost 4 bases and 1 base respectively, with 7 bases between them. Germline V gene data show CDR1 as SGHVS and CDR2 as FQNEAQ. The CDR3 is CASSWRLTNEKLFF. CDR3 nucleotides: TGTGCCAGCAGCTGGAGACTAACTAATGAAAAACTGTTTTTT.

The chain joins TRBV19 to TRBJ1-1, with a tentative D call TRBD1 (6 bases). The germline V gene has CDR1 LNHDA and CDR2 SQIVND (reference sequence). There are 16 residues in the CDR3. V gave up 6 bases and J gave up 2 bases, with 19 bases separating them. Written as DNA, the CDR3 is TGTGCCAGTAGGGGACATGGGCTAGGGTATAACACTGAAGCTTTCTTT. Translation gives CASRGHGLGYNTEAFF.

This chain uses TRBV10-3 with TRBJ1-1, with 7 bases that match TRBD1. The germline gives CDR1 ENHRY, CDR2 SYGVKD. The CDR3 covers 16 residues. V lost 10 bases and J lost 0; bases outside the gene matches: 14. The CDR3 loop reads CATALGQGGLNTEAFF. In nucleotides, the CDR3 is TGTGCCACCGCCCTCGGGCAGGGGGGTTTGAACACTGAAGCTTTCTTT.

The rearrangement joins TRBV27 to TRBJ2-7; tentatively, D is TRBD1 (5 bases). Trimming cost V 5 bases and J 4 bases, with 12 bases left between them. The CDR3 covers 13 residues. Germline V gives CDR1 MNHEY, CDR2 SMNVEV (reference sequence). In nucleotides, the CDR3 is TGTGCCAGCAGTCCTAAGGGGCGGTACGAGCAGTACTTC. As protein: CASSPKGRYEQYF.

V usage is TRBV12-3 or TRBV12-4 and J usage is TRBJ1-2; tentatively, D is TRBD1 (6 bases). Trimming pared 6 bases from V and 8 bases from J, leaving 13 bases between. CDR3 size: 12 residues. CDR3: CASRPGAGGYTF. DNA of the CDR3: TGTGCCAGCAGACCAGGGGCGGGGGGCTACACCTTC.

V is TRBV6-5 and J is TRBJ2-2; possible D gene TRBD1, 6 bases. V gave up 6 bases and J gave up 2 bases, with 10 bases separating them. Germline assignment: CDR1 MNHEY and CDR2 SVGAGI. This CDR3 comprises 14 residues. The CDR3 loop reads CASRRDTNTGELFF. The CDR3 nucleotides read TGTGCCAGCAGGAGGGACACCAACACCGGGGAGCTGTTTTTT.

The chain recombines TRBV4-2 with TRBJ2-3; D tentatively fits TRBD1 or TRBD2 (5 bases each). The V gene's germline CDR1 is LGHNA and CDR2 YNFKEQ. Trimming removed 1 base at V and 0 bases at J, with 14 bases between. This CDR3 is 17 amino acids long. The CDR3 loop is CASSQAGQRLSTDTQYF. Written as DNA, the CDR3 is TGTGCCAGCAGCCAAGCGGGGCAGCGGCTAAGCACAGATACGCAGTATTTT.

The V and J genes are TRBV6-5 and TRBJ1-5; D remains unclear. The CDR3 runs to 12 residues. In germline, CDR1 is MNHEY, CDR2 SVGAGI. Trimming shortened V by 5 bases and J by 3 bases, and 5 bases separated the two germline ends. The CDR3 region is CASSRNNQPQHF. The CDR3, as DNA: TGTGCCAGCAGTCGTAACAATCAGCCCCAGCATTTT.

The chain recombines TRBV11-2 with TRBJ1-4, with a possible D match to TRBD1 (5 bases). This CDR3 has 15 residues. With 0 bases removed from V and 7 bases from J, the gap between germline ends came to 12 bases. The germline V gene has CDR1 SGHAT and CDR2 FQNNGV. The CDR3 reads CASSLDETQGEKLFF. The CDR3 DNA sequence: TGTGCCAGCAGCTTAGATGAAACCCAGGGTGAAAAACTGTTTTTT.

The rearrangement uses TRBV27 and TRBJ1-3, with TRBD1 matching 10 bases. Germline-derived CDR1 and CDR2 are MNHEY and SMNVEV (reference sequence). V was pared by 0 bases and J by 5 bases, with 7 bases of the junction left unmatched. There are 17 residues in the CDR3. CDR3 nucleotide sequence: TGTGCCAGCAGTTTATCGTCCGGGACAGGGGCCCGAAACACCATATATTTT. Encoded protein: CASSLSSGTGARNTIYF.

The chain joins TRBV29-1 to TRBJ2-1; D is undetermined. This CDR3 has 12 residues. Germline loops: CDR1 SQVTM, CDR2 ANQGSEA. V was clipped by 5 bases and J by 15 bases, with 20 bases between them. DNA of the CDR3: TGCAGCGTTCTTTCGCCTGGCCTTAACCCGTTCTTC. It yields the protein CSVLSPGLNPFF.